This TCR beta chain was sequenced during a study of T-cell memory formation after mild COVID-19. MiXCR was run by TCRdb on the 5' RACE reads, yielding one entry per CDR3 protein. This table holds 100,000 to 150,000 distinct CDR3 sequences, roughly 6% found once. This clonotype has just a few counts. Germline CDR1 and CDR2: LGHNA and YSLEER. The V and J ends lost 0 bases and 1 base, in that order; junction bases with no gene match: 8. The CDR3 covers 17 residues. The TCR sequence derives from an adult woman who had mild COVID-19 (a few samples of this study predate the infection). Cell type and time point are not known. V usage is TRBV4-3 and J usage is TRBJ2-5, with 7 bases fitting TRBD2. The sequencing sample was made of PBMCs or a T cell subset sorted from them (not recorded which). CDR3 residues: CASSQDLGEGPQETQYF. The CDR3 bases are TGCGCCAGCAGCCAAGATTTGGGGGAGGGCCCCCAAGAGACCCAGTACTTC.